This is a list of T cell receptor beta chains from one sample in a study of blood T cell repertoires in COVID-19. Libraries were prepared by immunoSEQ multiplex PCR; TCRdb keeps only in-frame clonotypes and omits some of them. Of 150,000 to 160,000 clones in the sample, 88% are singletons; the top ten hold more than 2%. The sequencing input was peripheral blood. All receptors derive from a woman between 70 and 85 years old with acute or convalescent COVID-19. Each CDR3 is given with its conserved first and last residue. Fields, in order: V gene, J gene, D gene, clone size, CDR3 DNA, CDR3 protein. D genes are given only for firm matches. A clone size is listed for some rows: how often the clone was seen (once, few, many), or a class if it is expanded.

V gene: TRBV11-3; J gene: TRBJ2-1; D gene: TRBD2; clone size: NA; CDR3 DNA: TGTGCCAGCAGCTTAACGGGGAGGGGTGAGCAGTTCTTC; CDR3 protein: CASSLTGRGEQFF
V gene: TRBV25-1; J gene: TRBJ2-1; D gene: NA; clone size: NA; CDR3 DNA: TGTGCCAGCAGTACGCCAGGGGTTAATGAGCAGTTCTTC; CDR3 protein: CASSTPGVNEQFF
V gene: TRBV4-1; J gene: TRBJ1-2; D gene: NA; clone size: once; CDR3 DNA: TGCGCCAGCAGCCAAGAAGGTAGAGTGGCAGGGTCGAACTATGGCTACACCTTC; CDR3 protein: CASSQEGRVAGSNYGYTF
V gene: TRBV3-1/TRBV3-2; J gene: TRBJ1-4; D gene: NA; clone size: once; CDR3 DNA: TGTGCCAGCAGCCAAGTGCAACTTAATGAAAAACTGTTTTTT; CDR3 protein: CASSQVQLNEKLFF
V gene: TRBV24-1; J gene: TRBJ2-2; D gene: TRBD1; clone size: NA; CDR3 DNA: TGTGCCACCGCCGATGGACAGGCCACCTTGAACACCGGGGAGCTGTTTTTT; CDR3 protein: CATADGQATLNTGELFF
V gene: TRBV7-2; J gene: TRBJ2-7; D gene: NA; clone size: NA; CDR3 DNA: TGTGCCAGCAGCTTAGCGGGGGGGCCCTCCTACGAGCAGTACTTC; CDR3 protein: CASSLAGGPSYEQYF
V gene: TRBV2; J gene: TRBJ1-2; D gene: TRBD1; clone size: NA; CDR3 DNA: TGTGCCATCAACCTTAACAGGGGGTACGGCTACACCTTC; CDR3 protein: CAINLNRGYGYTF
V gene: TRBV9; J gene: TRBJ2-3; D gene: NA; clone size: NA; CDR3 DNA: TGTGCCAGCAGCGTAGCTGGTACTAGCCGAGCAGATACGCAGTATTTT; CDR3 protein: CASSVAGTSRADTQYF
V gene: TRBV7-2; J gene: TRBJ2-5; D gene: TRBD2; clone size: NA; CDR3 DNA: TGTGCCAGCAGCCTAGGGCTAGCGGAGAGCGGCCAGTACTTC; CDR3 protein: CASSLGLAESGQYF
V gene: TRBV7-2; J gene: TRBJ1-5; D gene: NA; clone size: NA; CDR3 DNA: TGTGCCAGCAGCTTAGAAGACAGTTTCAATCAGCCCCAGCATTTT; CDR3 protein: CASSLEDSFNQPQHF
V gene: TRBV29-1; J gene: TRBJ1-2; D gene: NA; clone size: NA; CDR3 DNA: TGCAGCGTCATCACAGGGACGGACTATGGCTACACCTTC; CDR3 protein: CSVITGTDYGYTF
V gene: TRBV9; J gene: TRBJ2-3; D gene: TRBD1; clone size: NA; CDR3 DNA: TGTGCCAGCAGCTACAGGGGGCGCACAGATACGCAGTATTTT; CDR3 protein: CASSYRGRTDTQYF
V gene: TRBV7-9; J gene: TRBJ1-2; D gene: NA; clone size: NA; CDR3 DNA: TGTGCCAGCAGATCAGGGGCCATGGGTGGCTACACCTTC; CDR3 protein: CASRSGAMGGYTF
V gene: TRBV19; J gene: TRBJ1-5; D gene: TRBD1; clone size: NA; CDR3 DNA: TGTGCCACCAATCAGGGGGCGGGGAATCAGCCCCAGCATTTT; CDR3 protein: CATNQGAGNQPQHF
V gene: TRBV5-1; J gene: TRBJ1-2; D gene: TRBD1; clone size: NA; CDR3 DNA: TGCGCCAGCAGCTTGGAACAGGGGCCCTCTAACTATGGCTACACCTTC; CDR3 protein: CASSLEQGPSNYGYTF
V gene: TRBV7-7; J gene: TRBJ2-1; D gene: TRBD2; clone size: NA; CDR3 DNA: TGTGCTAGCAGCGCGGGGGGAGTCTACAATGAGCAGTTCTTC; CDR3 protein: CASSAGGVYNEQFF
V gene: TRBV19; J gene: TRBJ1-2; D gene: TRBD1; clone size: NA; CDR3 DNA: TGTGCCAGTAGCCTGGAGGGACAGGGGGCTTCTGGCTACACCTTC; CDR3 protein: CASSLEGQGASGYTF
V gene: TRBV7-9; J gene: TRBJ2-3; D gene: NA; clone size: NA; CDR3 DNA: TGTGCCAGCAGCCAGGGGAGTGCAGATACGCAGTATTTT; CDR3 protein: CASSQGSADTQYF
V gene: TRBV24-1; J gene: TRBJ2-2; D gene: TRBD1; clone size: NA; CDR3 DNA: TGTGCCACCAGTGATTCGGGACAGGGTAGCACCGGGGAGCTGTTTTTT; CDR3 protein: CATSDSGQGSTGELFF
V gene: TRBV7-2; J gene: TRBJ1-1; D gene: NA; clone size: NA; CDR3 DNA: TGTGCCAGTAGGGGGGGGGCACTTGACACTGAAGCTTTCTTT; CDR3 protein: CASRGGALDTEAFF
V gene: TRBV14; J gene: TRBJ2-1; D gene: TRBD2; clone size: once; CDR3 DNA: TGTGCCAGCAGCCAAGGAGGAAGCGGGGGGGCGGTTGAGCAGTTCTTC; CDR3 protein: CASSQGGSGGAVEQFF
V gene: TRBV29-1; J gene: TRBJ1-5; D gene: NA; clone size: NA; CDR3 DNA: TGCAGCGTTGGGGGGGGTAATAGCAATCAGCCCCAGCATTTT; CDR3 protein: CSVGGGNSNQPQHF